These T cell receptor beta chains were read from a single sample in a study of lymphopenia after photon versus proton radiotherapy. Repertoires were generated with immunoSEQ multiplex PCR, while TCRdb's copy carries only in-frame clones and drops some. Here the sample spans 40,000 or so clones, 85% to 90% being singletons. The material was peripheral blood, obtained from a patient treated with photon-based radiotherapy. Every receptor here comes from a man aged 35 to 55 with gastric cancer. The CDR3 runs from the conserved cysteine through the conserved F or W. A D gene is named only where the DNA matches it firmly. Expanded clones get a size class; other rows say once, few or many, or leave the size out.

CDR3aa	CDR3nt	j_gene	v_gene	abundance	d_gene
CASSLTQGVGYSNQPQHF	TGTGCCAGCAGTCTGACTCAAGGTGTGGGGTATAGCAATCAGCCCCAGCATTTT	TRBJ1-5	TRBV27	-	-
CASSMGSGGSYNEQFF	TGTGCCAGCAGCATGGGGTCGGGTGGCTCCTACAATGAGCAGTTCTTC	TRBJ2-1	TRBV27	-	-
CASSIPGRERQGGYTF	TGTGCCAGTAGTATTCCCGGTCGCGAACGCCAGGGTGGCTACACCTTC	TRBJ1-2	TRBV19	-	-
CASSESRGSEKLFF	TGTGCCAGCAGTGAGTCGAGGGGAAGCGAAAAACTGTTTTTT	TRBJ1-4	TRBV25-1	-	-
CASALTGTEAFF	TGTGCTAGTGCCCTTACAGGGACTGAAGCTTTCTTT	TRBJ1-1	TRBV12-5	-	-
CAPPRHTGVQPQHF	TGTGCCCCCCCTAGGCACACAGGAGTTCAGCCCCAGCATTTT	TRBJ1-5	TRBV14	-	-
CASSPRETQYF	TGTGCCAGCAGCCCGCGGGAGACCCAGTACTTC	TRBJ2-5	TRBV14	-	-
CASSLDRGTEAFF	TGTGCCAGCAGCTTAGACAGGGGAACTGAAGCTTTCTTT	TRBJ1-1	TRBV7-8	-	TRBD1
CASSLGASGIYEQYF	TGTGCCAGCAGCTTGGGGGCTAGCGGTATCTACGAGCAGTACTTC	TRBJ2-7	TRBV5-6	medium-sized	TRBD2
CASSQEVDRGWGVQETQYF	TGTGCCAGCAGCCAAGAGGTTGATAGGGGTTGGGGGGTCCAAGAGACCCAGTACTTC	TRBJ2-5	TRBV4-2	-	-
CASSLSGGSYNSPLHF	TGTGCCAGCAGCTTGAGCGGGGGGTCCTATAATTCACCCCTCCACTTT	TRBJ1-6	TRBV5-5	-	-